The 24 T cell receptor beta chains in this list originate from one sample, sequenced in a study of technical replicates of blood from a few donors. Assay used: immunoSEQ multiplex PCR; TCRdb lists only in-frame clones, some missing. Of 55,000 to 80,000 clones detected, 93% appear once; the ten largest clones hold 0.25%. Sequencing was carried out using T cells isolated from PBMCs. These receptors were collected from a human donor in good health.

The chain employs TRBV5-6 and TRBJ2-3; perhaps TRBD1 as D (5 bases). V dropped 6 bases and J dropped 3 bases, with 17 bases sitting between them. The CDR3 is 15 amino acids. Germline assignment: CDR1 SGHDT and CDR2 YYEEEE. The CDR3 here is CASTLTLDRTDTQYF. The CDR3, as DNA: TGTGCCAGCACCCTTACTCTCGACAGAACAGATACGCAGTATTTT.

The V and J genes are TRBV2 and TRBJ2-7; D unresolved. The CDR3 consists of 15 residues. Between the trimmed V and J ends, which lost 1 base and 3 bases, there was a span of 13 bases. CDR1 is SNHLY, CDR2 FYNNEI, per germline. For the CDR3, the DNA is TGTGCCAGCAGTGAAGGGCCCTTTCGCGGCTACGAGCAGTACTTC. This gives the protein CASSEGPFRGYEQYF.

This chain connects TRBV29-1 to TRBJ2-7; D perhaps matches TRBD2 (5 bases). Trimming removed 6 bases at V and 3 bases at J, with 6 bases between. This CDR3 is built from 10 residues. Germline assignment: CDR1 SQVTM and CDR2 ANQGSEA. The CDR3 loop is CSVRDYEQYF. CDR3 sequence (DNA): TGCAGCGTGAGGGACTACGAGCAGTACTTC.

This clone appeared a single time. This chain joins TRBV27 and TRBJ1-1, with D unresolved. Per germline, CDR1 MNHEY and CDR2 SMNVEV (reference sequence). Trimming removed 4 bases at V and 1 base at J, with 13 bases between. CDR3 length: 15 amino acids. CDR3 sequence: CASSWAGPRNTEAFF. The CDR3 coding sequence is TGTGCCAGCAGTTGGGCTGGGCCGAGGAACACTGAAGCTTTCTTT.

CDR3 protein: CASSSTRRQTQYF. For the CDR3, the DNA is TGTGCCAGCAGCTCAACACGGAGACAGACCCAGTACTTC. The chain combines TRBV6-5 with TRBJ2-5, with D unclear. Germline V gene lookup returns CDR1 MNHEY and CDR2 SVGAGI. This CDR3 is 13 amino acids long. Between the trimmed V and J ends, which lost 6 bases and 6 bases, there was a span of 14 bases.

V usage is TRBV13 and J usage is TRBJ2-7; 12 bases match TRBD2. Germline lookup yields CDR1 PRHDT and CDR2 FYEKMQ (reference sequence). The ends lost 2 bases at V and 4 bases at J; junction bases unmatched: 6. The CDR3 sequence is 16 residues long. The CDR3 loop reads CASSLWTSGDSYEQYF. As DNA, the CDR3 is TGTGCCAGCAGCTTATGGACTAGCGGGGACTCATACGAGCAGTACTTC.

The chain uses TRBV7-9 and TRBJ2-7, with D unclear. This CDR3 has 14 amino acids. V was trimmed by 4 bases and J by 2 bases, leaving 12 bases between them. Germline CDR1 reads SEHNR; CDR2 reads FQNEAQ (reference sequence). In DNA, the CDR3 is TGTGCCAGCAGCTACGGCAGGTTCACCTACGAGCAGTACTTC. Translating gives CASSYGRFTYEQYF.

V is TRBV7-8 and J is TRBJ1-2, with 7 bases that match TRBD1. The CDR3 consists of 16 residues. Germline assignment: CDR1 SGHVS and CDR2 FQNEAQ. V trimming: 2 bases; J trimming: 7 bases; junction bases outside the gene matches: 13. The CDR3 sequence is CASSLIYRGRIVGYTF. The CDR3 DNA reads as TGTGCCAGCAGCTTAATATACAGGGGACGGATCGTTGGCTACACCTTC.

The genes are TRBV6-1 and TRBJ2-7, with 9 bases fitting TRBD1. This CDR3 has 17 residues. Trimming took 0 bases from V and 9 from J; bases not matched to a gene: 15. Germline loops: CDR1 MNHNS, CDR2 SASEGT. The CDR3 protein is CASSEAQLWTGVVVQYF. DNA for the CDR3: TGTGCCAGCAGTGAAGCGCAATTGTGGACAGGGGTGGTGGTGCAGTACTTC.

The chain carries TRBV2 and TRBJ2-5; 8 nucleotides agree with TRBD1. V was clipped by 6 bases and J by 4 bases; unmatched bases: 7. CDR3 length: 14 residues. Germline assignment: CDR1 SNHLY and CDR2 FYNNEI. CDR3 nucleotide sequence: TGTGCCAGCAGGCCACAGGGGGGCGTAGAGACCCAGTACTTC. Its protein is CASRPQGGVETQYF.

The V and J genes are TRBV5-1 and TRBJ2-6; D is uncertain. This CDR3 is 16 amino acids long. The V end was cut by 7 bases, the J end by 0 bases, with 14 bases between. The germline gives CDR1 SGHRS, CDR2 YFSETQ. In nucleotides, the CDR3 is TGCGCCAGCGGTCCCTACGTAAACTCTGGGGCCAACGTCCTGACTTTC. Translating gives CASGPYVNSGANVLTF.

V usage is TRBV11-3 and J usage is TRBJ2-1; D ambiguous. V lost 5 bases to trimming and J lost 2 bases, with 7 bases between them. The CDR3 totals 13 residues. Germline lookup yields CDR1 SGHNT and CDR2 YENEEA. CDR3 bases: TGTGCCAGCAGCCAACACCCCTACAATGAGCAGTTCTTC. It translates to CASSQHPYNEQFF.

V gene TRBV20-1 combines with J gene TRBJ1-4, with D possibly TRBD1 on 6 matching bases. The CDR3 has 11 residues. Germline lookup yields CDR1 DFQATT and CDR2 SNEGSKA (reference sequence). Trimming shortened V by 3 bases and J by 8 bases, and 7 bases separated the two germline ends. The CDR3 protein is CSARDREKLFF. As DNA, the CDR3 is TGCAGTGCTAGGGACAGAGAAAAACTGTTTTTT.

This rearrangement joins TRBV10-3 to TRBJ2-7; D is possibly TRBD1 (6 bases). The germline CDR1 and CDR2 sequences are ENHRY and SYGVKD. The CDR3 is 14 residues long. V was pared by 5 bases and J by 4 bases, with 15 bases between. The CDR3 sequence: CAISHMDRLYEQYF. The CDR3 nucleotides read TGTGCCATCAGTCACATGGACAGACTTTACGAGCAGTACTTC.

The J gene is TRBJ2-7, the V gene TRBV6-5; possible D gene TRBD2, 5 bases. This CDR3 has 15 residues. Germline V gives CDR1 MNHEY, CDR2 SVGAGI. Trimming took off 2 bases at V and 5 bases at J, with 16 bases between the two ends. The CDR3 DNA reads TGTGCCAGCAGTTACCGCGGACTTCGATCCGACGAGCAGTACTTC. Residues: CASSYRGLRSDEQYF.

This chain links TRBV5-6 with TRBJ2-7; D is possibly TRBD1 (5 bases). Trimming removed 4 bases at V and 5 bases at J, with 19 bases between. Germline CDR1 is SGHDT and CDR2 is YYEEEE. The CDR3 totals 15 residues. The CDR3 nucleotides read TGTGCCAGCAGCCCTGGTTATGGGGCGCACCACGAGCAGTACTTC. Protein product: CASSPGYGAHHEQYF.

V usage is TRBV5-1 and J usage is TRBJ2-7; 7 nucleotides align to TRBD1. V was pared by 4 bases and J by 4 bases, with 11 bases of the junction left unmatched. This CDR3 region has 15 residues. Germline CDR1 SGHRS, CDR2 YFSETQ. The DNA of the CDR3 is TGCGCCAGCAGCGGGGCAGGACAGGAGTCATACGAGCAGTACTTC. This gives the protein CASSGAGQESYEQYF.

This chain links TRBV11-2 with TRBJ2-5, with 10 bases that match TRBD2. Germline-derived CDR1 and CDR2 are SGHAT and FQNNGV. This CDR3 is built from 16 residues. V dropped 4 bases and J dropped 2; count of bases not matched to a gene: 7. The CDR3 nucleotides read TGTGCCAGCAGCTCTAGCGGGAGTTGGGTTCAAGAGACCCAGTACTTC. It encodes CASSSSGSWVQETQYF.

V gene TRBV7-2 combines with J gene TRBJ1-5, with 7 bases matching TRBD1. Germline trimming cut 6 bases from V and 7 bases from J; bases unmatched to any gene: 9. This CDR3 region has 14 residues. Per the germline V gene, CDR1 is SGHTA and CDR2 is FQGNSA. For the CDR3, the DNA is TGTGCCAGCAGTTGGGGGACAGAGCGACAGCCCCAGCATTTT. It codes for CASSWGTERQPQHF.

The rearrangement uses TRBV7-8 and TRBJ1-1; D ambiguous. Trimming removed 5 bases at V and 5 bases at J, with 6 bases between. The CDR3 totals 11 residues. Germline V gives CDR1 SGHVS, CDR2 FQNEAQ. The CDR3 sequence is CASSMSTEAFF. The CDR3, as DNA: TGTGCCAGCAGCATGAGTACTGAAGCTTTCTTT.

V and J are TRBV19 and TRBJ2-2, with 7 bases aligning to TRBD1. CDR3 size: 15 residues. V shed 3 bases and J 6 bases; nucleotides not matched to a gene: 7. Germline loops: CDR1 LNHDA, CDR2 SQIVND (reference sequence). CDR3 sequence: CASSISAGGAGELFF. The DNA for the CDR3 is TGTGCCAGTAGTATTTCAGCAGGGGGTGCCGGGGAGCTGTTTTTT.

The chain joins TRBV6-6 to TRBJ2-7, with 8 bases aligning to TRBD1. The CDR3 sequence is 16 residues long. Germline CDR1 and CDR2: MNHNY and SVGAGI (reference sequence). The trim removed 11 bases at V and 2 bases at J, leaving 17 bases unmatched. This CDR3 reads CAGTNLGQGYPYEQYF. DNA of the CDR3: TGTGCCGGCACTAACCTCGGACAGGGTTATCCCTACGAGCAGTACTTC.

This clone was observed a single time. The chain employs TRBV7-9 and TRBJ1-4, with 9 bases that match TRBD1. The CDR3 consists of 16 residues. CDR1 and CDR2 (germline): SEHNR, FQNEAQ (reference sequence). V was clipped by 5 bases and J by 5 bases; unmatched bases: 9. CDR3 in amino acids: CASSDTGGGGNEKLFF. The DNA of the CDR3 is TGTGCCAGCAGCGATACAGGGGGCGGGGGAAATGAAAAACTGTTTTTT.

This clone was observed a single time. J is TRBJ1-6 and V is TRBV7-3; weak D call: TRBD1 (5 bases). CDR1 and CDR2 (germline): SGHTA, FQGTGA. This CDR3 contains 14 residues. Deletions cut 4 bases from V and 5 bases from J, with 9 bases between. CDR3 region: CASSYGGNNSPLHF. The CDR3 bases are TGTGCCAGCAGCTACGGGGGGAATAATTCACCCCTCCACTTT.